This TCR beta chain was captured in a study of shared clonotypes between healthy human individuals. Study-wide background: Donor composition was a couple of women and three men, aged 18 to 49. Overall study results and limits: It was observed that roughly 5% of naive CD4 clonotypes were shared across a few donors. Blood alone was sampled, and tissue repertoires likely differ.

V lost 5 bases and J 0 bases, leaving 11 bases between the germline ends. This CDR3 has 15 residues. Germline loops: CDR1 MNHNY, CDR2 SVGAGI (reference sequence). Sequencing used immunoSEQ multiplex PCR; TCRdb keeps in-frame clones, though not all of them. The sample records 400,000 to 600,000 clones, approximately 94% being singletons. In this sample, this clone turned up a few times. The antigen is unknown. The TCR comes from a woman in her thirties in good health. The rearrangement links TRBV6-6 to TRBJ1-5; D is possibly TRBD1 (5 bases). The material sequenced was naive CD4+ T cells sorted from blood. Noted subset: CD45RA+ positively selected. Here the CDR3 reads CASSNRDSSNQPQHF. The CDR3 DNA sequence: TGTGCCAGCAGTAACAGAGACAGTAGCAATCAGCCCCAGCATTTT.